This passage covers 17 T cell receptor beta chains from one sample sequenced in a study of cytomegalovirus exposure and HLA in healthy donors. The PCR had 60 Vbeta and 13 Jbeta primers. TCRdb's table, derived via immunoSEQ multiplex PCR, lists solely in-frame clones and lacks some. The profile shows 150,000 to 200,000 clones, about 80% of them singletons. Material for sequencing was PBMCs. The receptors here all came from a woman between 35 and 50 years old in good health and CMV-seronegative.

The rearrangement joins TRBV4-2 to TRBJ2-2, with 16 nucleotides matching TRBD2. Germline loops: CDR1 LGHNA, CDR2 YNFKEQ. This CDR3 contains 21 residues. V was clipped by 2 bases and J by 4 bases; unmatched bases: 13. The CDR3 reads CASSQFTPGLAGGPSTGELFF. The CDR3 coding sequence is TGTGCCAGCAGCCAATTTACTCCGGGACTAGCGGGAGGGCCAAGCACCGGGGAGCTGTTTTTT.

This clone counts as medium-sized. This chain joins TRBV4-2 and TRBJ2-7; 7 nucleotides match TRBD2. The CDR3 has 15 residues. V shed 0 bases and J 0 bases; nucleotides not matched to a gene: 2. The V gene's germline CDR1 is LGHNA and CDR2 YNFKEQ. CDR3 nucleotides: TGTGCCAGCAGCCAAGAAGCGGGGTCCTCCTACGAGCAGTACTTC. Its protein is CASSQEAGSSYEQYF.

The rearrangement uses TRBV27 and TRBJ1-2, with D possibly matching TRBD1 (6 bases). The CDR3 contains 14 residues. With 8 bases removed from V and 2 bases from J, the gap between germline ends came to 15 bases. The V gene's germline CDR1 is MNHEY and CDR2 SMNVEV (reference sequence). The DNA for the CDR3 is TGTGCCAGCGGGGGCGGACTGCTCAACTATGGCTACACCTTC. It codes for CASGGGLLNYGYTF.

This chain joins TRBV6-1 and TRBJ2-2; possibly TRBD1 for D (5 bases). The CDR3 totals 14 residues. V was trimmed by 6 bases and J by 2 bases, leaving 10 bases between them. The germline V gene encodes CDR1 MNHNS and CDR2 SASEGT. CDR3 in DNA: TGTGCCAGCAGAGGCGGACAAAACACCGGGGAGCTGTTTTTT. Its protein product is CASRGGQNTGELFF.

CDR3 DNA sequence: TGTGCCAGCAGCTTTTTGGCAGACAATGAAGCTTTCTTT. Protein product: CASSFLADNEAFF. The chain is built from TRBV5-6 and TRBJ1-1; D ambiguous. Germline loops: CDR1 SGHDT, CDR2 YYEEEE. The CDR3 is 13 amino acids. Trimming pared 2 bases from V and 7 bases from J, leaving 12 bases between. The full variable domain, in which reference TRBV5-6 and TRBJ1-1 provide the parts outside the CDR3, is DAGVTQSPTHLIKTRGQQVTLRCSPKSGHDTVSWYQQALGQGPQFIFQYYEEEERQRGNFPDRFSGHQFPNYSSELNVNALLLGDSALYLCASSFLADNEAFFGQGTRLTVV.

This chain links TRBV9 with TRBJ2-1; D is perhaps TRBD2 (6 bases). Between the trimmed V and J ends, which lost 0 bases and 2 bases, there was a span of 18 bases. The CDR3 sequence is 18 residues long. Germline CDR1 reads SGDLS; CDR2 reads YYNGEE. The CDR3 coding sequence is TGTGCCAGCAGCGTAGGGGTTACGGGGGATGCTGCCTACAATGAGCAGTTCTTC. As protein: CASSVGVTGDAAYNEQFF.

The CDR3 sequence: CASTGVIDTGELFF. The CDR3 DNA is TGCGCCAGCACGGGGGTTATTGACACCGGGGAGCTGTTTTTT. The genes are TRBV10-1 and TRBJ2-2; tentatively, D is TRBD2 (6 bases). The CDR3 contains 14 residues. In germline, CDR1 is WNHNN, CDR2 SYGVQD (reference sequence). With 7 bases removed from V and 3 bases from J, the gap between germline ends came to 12 bases.

The chain uses TRBV29-1 and TRBJ1-5; 11 bases fit TRBD1. The junction had 15 bases not matched to a gene; V was cut back by 6 bases and J by 2 bases. CDR1 and CDR2 (germline): SQVTM, ANQGSEA. This CDR3 has 18 amino acids. The CDR3 here is CSVHSGTGGRIGNQPQHF. The DNA for the CDR3 is TGCAGCGTCCATTCCGGGACAGGGGGGAGGATAGGCAATCAGCCCCAGCATTTT.

The rearrangement links TRBV5-4 to TRBJ2-7; TRBD1 matches at 10 bases. Germline CDR1 is SGHNT and CDR2 is YYREEE (reference sequence). V lost 4 bases and J lost 1; bases outside the gene matches: 20. The CDR3 length is 20 residues. The DNA for the CDR3 is TGTGCCAGCAGCAAAATCCGACAGGGGGCCGGGCGGCGGGGTTCCTACGAGCAGTACTTC. It translates to CASSKIRQGAGRRGSYEQYF.

CDR3 coding DNA: TGCGCCAGCAGCTTTGGAGGTGTGAAAGATACGCAGTATTTT. It yields the protein CASSFGGVKDTQYF. The gene calls are TRBV5-1 and TRBJ2-3, with a possible D match to TRBD2 (5 bases). Germline CDR1 reads SGHRS; CDR2 reads YFSETQ. Trimming took 2 bases from V and 5 from J, leaving 12 bases between them. The CDR3 length is 14 residues.

This clone was seen only a few times. The chain links TRBV7-9 to TRBJ1-1; 8 bases map to TRBD1. CDR1 and CDR2 from the germline V gene are SEHNR and FQNEAQ (reference sequence). J was trimmed by 7 bases and V by 5 bases; bases with no gene match: 15. This CDR3 region has 16 residues. CDR3 bases: TGTGCCAGCAGCGTGGACAGGGCTATGACGGCCAATGAAGCTTTCTTT. This sequence encodes CASSVDRAMTANEAFF.

The chain joins TRBV6-6 to TRBJ1-5; 8 positions agree with TRBD1. Germline V gene sequence: CDR1 MNHNY, CDR2 SVGAGI (reference sequence). J was trimmed by 7 bases and V by 2 bases; bases with no gene match: 7. The CDR3 runs to 15 residues. CDR3 protein: CASSYRDRRSQPQHF. CDR3 DNA: TGTGCCAGCAGTTACCGGGACAGGAGGAGCCAGCCCCAGCATTTT.

This chain links TRBV7-9 with TRBJ2-7; 8 bases line up with TRBD2. V was pared by 4 bases and J by 0 bases, with 5 bases of the junction left unmatched. CDR1 and CDR2 (germline): SEHNR, FQNEAQ (reference sequence). The CDR3 sequence is 15 residues long. DNA for the CDR3: TGTGCCAGCAGCTCGACTAGCGCTCCCTCCTACGAGCAGTACTTC. Its translation is CASSSTSAPSYEQYF.

The gene calls are TRBV7-8 and TRBJ2-7; 8 bases fit TRBD1. The CDR3 runs 16 residues. Germline V CDR1 and CDR2: SGHVS, FQNEAQ. The V gene end was trimmed by 0 bases and the J gene end by 4 bases; junction bases not matched to a gene: 8. The CDR3 is CASSLASGGLPYEQYF. The CDR3 DNA sequence: TGTGCCAGCAGCTTAGCCTCAGGGGGCTTACCGTACGAGCAGTACTTC.

The rearrangement links TRBV10-1 to TRBJ2-3; 8 bases align to TRBD1. The ends lost 6 bases at V and 13 bases at J; junction bases unmatched: 9. Germline CDR1 is WNHNN and CDR2 is SYGVQD (reference sequence). The CDR3 has 12 amino acids. CDR3 in amino acids: CASSSSSGQEYF. CDR3 bases: TGCGCCAGCAGCTCCTCCTCGGGACAGGAGTATTTT.

The sample holds a few counts of this clone. This chain connects TRBV28 to TRBJ1-5, with 7 positions matching TRBD1. Germline CDR1 and CDR2: MDHEN and SYDVKM. The J segment lost 6 bases and the V segment lost 2 bases, leaving 19 bases of the junction unmatched. CDR3 size: 19 residues. The DNA of the CDR3 is TGTGCCAGCAGTTTACAGGCCGGGACAGTCCTATTGGGGGGTCAGCCCCAGCATTTT. This encodes CASSLQAGTVLLGGQPQHF. Based on the CDR3 plus reference TRBV28 and TRBJ1-5, the full variable domain is DVKVTQSSRYLVKRTGEKVFLECVQDMDHENMFWYRQDPGLGLRLIYFSYDVKMKEKGDIPEGYSVSREKKERFSLILESASTNQTSMYLCASSLQAGTVLLGGQPQHFGDGTRLSIL.

The chain joins TRBV19 to TRBJ1-1; TRBD1 agrees at 7 bases. In germline, CDR1 is LNHDA, CDR2 SQIVND (reference sequence). Trimming at V came to 6 bases and at J to 4 bases, leaving 11 bases not matched to a gene. This CDR3 has 15 amino acids. CDR3 region: CASRPDREVSTEAFF. DNA of the CDR3: TGTGCCAGTAGGCCCGACAGGGAGGTAAGCACTGAAGCTTTCTTT.